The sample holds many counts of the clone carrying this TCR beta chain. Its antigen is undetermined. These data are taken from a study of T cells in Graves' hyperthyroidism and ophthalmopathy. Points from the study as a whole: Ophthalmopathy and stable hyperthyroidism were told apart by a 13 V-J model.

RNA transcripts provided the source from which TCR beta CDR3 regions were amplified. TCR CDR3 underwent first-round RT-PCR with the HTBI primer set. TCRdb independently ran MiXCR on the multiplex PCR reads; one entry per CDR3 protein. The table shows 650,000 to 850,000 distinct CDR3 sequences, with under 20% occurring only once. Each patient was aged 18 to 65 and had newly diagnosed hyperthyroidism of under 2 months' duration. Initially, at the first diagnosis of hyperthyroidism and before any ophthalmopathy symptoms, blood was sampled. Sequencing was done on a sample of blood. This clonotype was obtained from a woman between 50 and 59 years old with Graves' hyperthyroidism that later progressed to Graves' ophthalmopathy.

CDR3 in amino acids: CASSDLGATYEQFF. CDR3 sequence (DNA): TGTGCCAGCAGTGATTTGGGGGCTACTTATGAGCAGTTCTTC. The chain joins TRBV2 to TRBJ2-1; tentative D call: TRBD1 (6 bases). Trimming shortened V by 3 bases and J by 8 bases, and 14 bases separated the two germline ends. Germline V gives CDR1 SNHLY, CDR2 FYNNEI. The CDR3 runs to 14 residues.